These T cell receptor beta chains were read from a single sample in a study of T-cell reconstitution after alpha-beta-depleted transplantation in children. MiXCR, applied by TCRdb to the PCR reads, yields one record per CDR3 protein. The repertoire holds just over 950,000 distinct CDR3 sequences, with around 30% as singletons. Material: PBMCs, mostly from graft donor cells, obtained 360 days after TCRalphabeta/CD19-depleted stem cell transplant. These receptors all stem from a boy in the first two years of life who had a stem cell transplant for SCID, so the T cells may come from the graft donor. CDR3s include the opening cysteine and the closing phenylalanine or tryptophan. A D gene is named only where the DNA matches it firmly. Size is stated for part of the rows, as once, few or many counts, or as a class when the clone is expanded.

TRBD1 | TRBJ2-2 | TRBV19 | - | TGTGCCAGTATCCAAACTGACAGGGCAAACACCGGGGAGCTGTTTTTT | CASIQTDRANTGELFF
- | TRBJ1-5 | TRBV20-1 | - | TGCAGTGCTAGCAGGAGCTATAGCAATCAGCCCCAGCATTTT | CSASRSYSNQPQHF
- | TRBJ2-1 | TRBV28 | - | TGTGCCAGCAGTTCCCCCAGCCCGACTGCTTACAATGAGCAGTTCTTC | CASSSPSPTAYNEQFF
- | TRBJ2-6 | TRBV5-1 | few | TGCGCCAGCAGCTTGACGGCAGCTGGGGCCAACGTCCTGACTTTC | CASSLTAAGANVLTF
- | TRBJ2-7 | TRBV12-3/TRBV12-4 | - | TGTGCCAGCAGTTTGGGCCCCCGGGTCAGGGCGTACTTC | CASSLGPRVRAYF
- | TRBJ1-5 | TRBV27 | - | TGTGCCAGCAGCCCCAGGGATCATCAGCCCCAGCATTTT | CASSPRDHQPQHF
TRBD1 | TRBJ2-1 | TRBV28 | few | TGTGCCAGCAGTTTCGGGACAGGGTTTCCCAATGAGCAGTTCTTC | CASSFGTGFPNEQFF
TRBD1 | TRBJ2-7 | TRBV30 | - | TGTGCCTGGGGGACAGCCCTTCAGTACTTC | CAWGTALQYF
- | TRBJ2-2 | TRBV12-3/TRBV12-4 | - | TGTGCCAGCGGAATCCAGGGTACCGGGGAGCTGTTTTTT | CASGIQGTGELFF
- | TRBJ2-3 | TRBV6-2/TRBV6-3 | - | TGTGCCAGCAGGGACTCCGCTCGGGGCACGCAGTATTTT | CASRDSARGTQYF
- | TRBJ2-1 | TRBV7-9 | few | TGTGTCGGCAGCTCCAGGGACTACAATGAGCAGTTCTTC | CVGSSRDYNEQFF
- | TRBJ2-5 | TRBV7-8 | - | TGTGCCAGCAGCTTATTCCAGGAGGGGCCGGAGACCCAGTACTTC | CASSLFQEGPETQYF
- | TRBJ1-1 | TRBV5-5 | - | TGTGCCAGCAGCTTCTCTTCTTTAATGAACACTGAAGCTTTCTTT | CASSFSSLMNTEAFF
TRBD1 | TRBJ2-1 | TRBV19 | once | TGTGCCAGTAGTATCCTTCCCCTGGGACAGGGGGCGTATGAGCAGTTCTTC | CASSILPLGQGAYEQFF
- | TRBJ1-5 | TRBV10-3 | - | TGTGCCATCAGCGGGAGTCCCCATCAAGTCGATCAGCCCCAGCATTTT | CAISGSPHQVDQPQHF
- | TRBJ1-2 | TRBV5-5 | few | TGTGCCAGCAGCTTGGCCGTATCAGGGTACAATGGCTACACCTTC | CASSLAVSGYNGYTF
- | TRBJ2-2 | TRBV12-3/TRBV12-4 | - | TGTGCCAGCAGTTTAGGAGGAGGCGGGGAGCTGTTTTTT | CASSLGGGGELFF
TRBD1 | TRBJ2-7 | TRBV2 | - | TGTGCCAGCCGACAGGGGGCTTACTACGAGCAGTACTTC | CASRQGAYYEQYF
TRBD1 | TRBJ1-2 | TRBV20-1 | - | TGCAGTGCAAGACAGGGCGGTAACTATGGCTACACCTTC | CSARQGGNYGYTF
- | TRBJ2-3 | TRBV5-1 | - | TGCGCCAGCAGCTTGATCGGTGGCCCCACAGATACGCAGTATTTT | CASSLIGGPTDTQYF
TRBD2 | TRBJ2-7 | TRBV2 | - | TGTGCCAGCAGTCCTTGGACTAGCCCATTTAGGTACGAGCAGTACTTC | CASSPWTSPFRYEQYF
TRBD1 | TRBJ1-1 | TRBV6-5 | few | TGTGCCAGCAGTTACGGACCCGGGACAGGGGTAGCTTTCTTT | CASSYGPGTGVAFF
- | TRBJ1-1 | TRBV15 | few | TGTGCCACCAGCAGAGGGGCAGAATTTGAAGCTTTCTTT | CATSRGAEFEAFF
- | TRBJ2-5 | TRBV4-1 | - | TGCGCCAGCAGCCGAATGGGGGGGCGCGAAGAGACCCAGTACTTC | CASSRMGGREETQYF
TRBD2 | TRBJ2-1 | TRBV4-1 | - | TGCGCCAGCAGCCACGGGTGGCCGGGGGGGACCTACAATGAGCAGTTCTTC | CASSHGWPGGTYNEQFF
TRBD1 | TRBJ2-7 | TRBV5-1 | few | TGCGCCAGCAGCTCAAACCACAGGGGGATTACCTACGAGCAGTACTTC | CASSSNHRGITYEQYF
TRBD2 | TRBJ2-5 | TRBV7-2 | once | TGTGCCAGCAGCTTCCGGACTAGCGGGGGCTTTAAAGAGACCCAGTACTTC | CASSFRTSGGFKETQYF
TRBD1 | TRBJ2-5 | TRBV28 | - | TGTGCCAGCAGTCGGACAGGGGGCTTATCAAGGGAGACCCAGTACTTC | CASSRTGGLSRETQYF
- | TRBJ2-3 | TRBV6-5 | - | TGTGCCAGCAGTTACGTGCCCGCTACGGGCACAGATACGCAGTATTTT | CASSYVPATGTDTQYF
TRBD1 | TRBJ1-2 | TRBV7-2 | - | TGTGCCAGCAGCTTAGACGGTGCCAGGGGGCGGTGGGGCTACACCTTC | CASSLDGARGRWGYTF
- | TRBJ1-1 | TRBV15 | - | TGTGCCACCAGCCGGGCAGTGGTGAACACTGAAGCTTTCTTT | CATSRAVVNTEAFF
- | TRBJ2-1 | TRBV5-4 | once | TGTGCCAGCAGCTTTGGAGATGATGAGCAGTTCTTC | CASSFGDDEQFF
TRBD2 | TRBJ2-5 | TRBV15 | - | TGTGCCACCAGCCGCCAAAAAGGACTAGCGGACCAAGAGACCCAGTACTTC | CATSRQKGLADQETQYF
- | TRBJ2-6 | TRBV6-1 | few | TGTGCCAGCAGTGCGTATCCGGGGGGCCGAACGGGGGCCAACGTCCTGACTTTC | CASSAYPGGRTGANVLTF
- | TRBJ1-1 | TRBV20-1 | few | TGCAGTGCTAGTCAAGGTGGGGACACTGAAGCTTTCTTT | CSASQGGDTEAFF
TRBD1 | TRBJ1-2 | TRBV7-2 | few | TGTGCCAGCAGGACGACCACAGGGGGCGGGGGCTACACCTTC | CASRTTTGGGGYTF
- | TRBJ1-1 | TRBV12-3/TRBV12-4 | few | TGTGCCAGCAGTCAAAGACAGAGTGAAGCTTTCTTT | CASSQRQSEAFF
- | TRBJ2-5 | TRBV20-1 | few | TGCAGTGCTAGAGCGGACCCACTCCCGGAGACCCAGTACTTC | CSARADPLPETQYF
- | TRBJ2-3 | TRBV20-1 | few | TGCAGTGCTAGAACATCCGGGTTCACGCAGTATTTT | CSARTSGFTQYF
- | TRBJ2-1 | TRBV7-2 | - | TGTGCCAGCAGCCAGGCGGGGACCTCCTACAATGAGCAGTTCTTC | CASSQAGTSYNEQFF
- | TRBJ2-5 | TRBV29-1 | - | TGCAGCGTTGAGGGGCCCGAATTAGGACGGGATTGGGAGACCCAGTACTTC | CSVEGPELGRDWETQYF
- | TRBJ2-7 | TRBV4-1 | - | TGCGCCAGCAGCCCACGCAGGGGGGAGGGAAACGAGCAGTACTTC | CASSPRRGEGNEQYF
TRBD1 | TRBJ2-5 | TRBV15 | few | TGTGCCACCAGCTTAAGACAGGGGGCATGGGAGACCCAGTACTTC | CATSLRQGAWETQYF
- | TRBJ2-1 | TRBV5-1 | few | TGCGCCAGCAGCCCATCGGACCCCTCCTACAATGAGCAGTTCTTC | CASSPSDPSYNEQFF
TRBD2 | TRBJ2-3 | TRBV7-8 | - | TGTGCCAGCAGCCCCCGGTGGAGCGGGGGGGACACAGATACGCAGTATTTT | CASSPRWSGGDTDTQYF
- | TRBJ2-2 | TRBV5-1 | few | TGCGCCAGCAGCTTGCGCTGGGGCGCGAACACCGGGGAGCTGTTTTTT | CASSLRWGANTGELFF
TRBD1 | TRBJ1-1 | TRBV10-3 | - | TGTGCCATCAGTCGACAGGGAGAGAACACTGAAGCTTTCTTT | CAISRQGENTEAFF
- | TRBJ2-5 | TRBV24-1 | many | TGTGCCACCAGTTCTGCGGCAGGGATGGCCCAGTACTTC | CATSSAAGMAQYF
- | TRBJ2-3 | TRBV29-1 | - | TGCAGCGTGCCCAAGAGGGACAGCGGGCTAGGCCCGCAGTATTTT | CSVPKRDSGLGPQYF
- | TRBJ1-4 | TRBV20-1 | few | TGCAGTGCTGTAGTGACAGGATATAATGAAAAACTGTTTTTT | CSAVVTGYNEKLFF
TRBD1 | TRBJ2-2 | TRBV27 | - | TGTGCCAGCAGTTTATACAGGACAGGGCGGCCCGGGGAGCTGTTTTTT | CASSLYRTGRPGELFF